The text below deals with one T cell receptor (beta chain). Germline V gene data show CDR1 as LGHNA and CDR2 as YSLEER. The CDR3 consists of 17 residues. The trim removed 0 bases at V and 4 bases at J, leaving 9 bases unmatched. The sample originates from a study of blood T cell repertoires in COVID-19. Study-wide context: Spain, Italy and the United States supplied samples that represented acute and convalescent COVID-19. Sources were T cells, B-cell-depleted T cells, or PBMCs; the material itself was cDNA or gDNA.

As processed by the authors: Reference gene primer amplification yielded estimated nucleated cell counts. Method: immunoSEQ multiplex PCR; TCRdb's copy keeps in-frame clones and lacks some. The D gene and trimming were derived from the DNA, and the V and J assignments and clone size from that table. The sample consists of about 44,000 clones, 80% to 90% of them appearing once. The source material was peripheral blood. V and J are TRBV4-3 and TRBJ2-3; TRBD2 aligns across 8 bases. The clonotype was recovered from a man aged 65-85 years with active COVID-19. Here the CDR3 DNA reads TGCGCCAGCAGCCAAGACTGGATGAGTAGCGGGGCAGATACGCAGTATTTT. This translates into CASSQDWMSSGADTQYF.